Below, one T cell receptor (beta chain) is given with its context. After extraction with the RNeasy kit, about 0.5 to 1 ug of the RNA was reverse transcribed using random hexamers. One entry per CDR3 protein results from TCRdb running MiXCR on the immunoSEQ multiplex PCR reads. Here the sample spans about 210,000 distinct CDR3 sequences, 94% being singletons. Germline V lookup: CDR1 SQVTM, CDR2 ANQGSEA. Trimming left V 8 bases short and J 4 bases short, with 14 bases between. The CDR3 covers 12 residues. The sample originates from a study of CD8 T cells in Susac syndrome. Material for sequencing was CD4+ T cells from PBMCs. This chain uses TRBV29-1 with TRBJ2-5; the D call may be TRBD1 or TRBD2 (6 bases each). The TCR originated in a human donor with Susac syndrome. The CDR3 nucleotides are TGCAGCTTTACTGAGGGGGGAGAGACCCAGTACTTC. This sequence encodes CSFTEGGETQYF. Complete variable domain (other parts from reference TRBV29-1 and TRBJ2-5): SAVISQKPSRDICQRGTSLTIQCQVDSQVTMMFWYRQQPGQSLTLIATANQGSEATYESGFVIDKFPISRPNLTFSTLTVSNMSPEDSSIYLCSFTEGGETQYFGPGTRLLVL.